The 13 T cell receptor beta chains below all came from one sample that was sequenced in a study of shared clonotypes between healthy human individuals. Sequenced by immunoSEQ multiplex PCR; TCRdb stores in-frame clones only, minus some. The table records some 2,000,000 clones, 90% to 95% of them present only once. Sequences were obtained from naive CD4+ T cells sorted from blood. The subset: CD45RA+ positively selected. These receptors were obtained from a man aged 18 to 30 in good health.

The chain links TRBV6-1 to TRBJ2-1; 14 bases agree with TRBD2. Germline V gene sequence: CDR1 MNHNS, CDR2 SASEGT. J gave up 6 bases and V 2 bases, and 6 bases lay outside the gene matches. This CDR3 has 17 residues. CDR3 in amino acids: CASSELGLAGELNEQFF. The CDR3 nucleotides are TGTGCCAGCAGTGAACTGGGACTAGCGGGGGAGCTCAATGAGCAGTTCTTC.

The chain links TRBV27 to TRBJ1-5; D is unresolved. V was cut by 8 bases and J by 1 base, with 6 bases left in between. The germline V gene has CDR1 MNHEY and CDR2 SMNVEV (reference sequence). The CDR3 extends over 12 amino acids. CDR3 residues: CASWRSNQPQHF. The CDR3 DNA is TGTGCCAGCTGGCGGAGCAATCAGCCCCAGCATTTT.

J is TRBJ2-3 and V is TRBV6-1; 13 nucleotides match TRBD2. From germline, CDR1 is MNHNS and CDR2 SASEGT. This CDR3 contains 17 residues. Trimming cost V 0 bases and J 8 bases; bases outside gene matches: 8. The CDR3 sequence: CASSEAPRTSGSTTQYF. CDR3 sequence (DNA): TGTGCCAGCAGTGAAGCCCCAAGGACTAGCGGGAGTACTACGCAGTATTTT.

The CDR3 nucleotides read TGTGCCAGTAGTATAGGAGTCCCAGAGACCCAGTACTTC. Protein sequence: CASSIGVPETQYF. The V and J genes are TRBV19 and TRBJ2-5, with D uncertain. The length of the CDR3 is 13 residues. Between the trimmed V and J ends, which lost 1 base and 4 bases, there was a span of 7 bases. Germline loops: CDR1 LNHDA, CDR2 SQIVND (reference sequence).

The chain is built from TRBV6-1 and TRBJ1-1; 10 bases align to TRBD1. V was pared by 2 bases and J by 11 bases, with 8 bases of the junction left unmatched. The germline CDR1 and CDR2 sequences are MNHNS and SASEGT. This CDR3 is 14 amino acids long. The CDR3 is CASSEYTGTGVAFF. CDR3 coding DNA: TGTGCCAGCAGTGAATACACCGGGACAGGGGTGGCTTTCTTT.

CDR3 bases: TGTGCCAGCAGCCCAGACAGTAACACTGAAGCTTTCTTT. Translated, it gives CASSPDSNTEAFF. The rearrangement joins TRBV11-2 to TRBJ1-1, with D perhaps TRBD1 (5 bases). The CDR3 is 13 amino acids. V lost 5 bases and J lost 2, with 9 bases in between. Germline-derived CDR1 and CDR2 are SGHAT and FQNNGV.

V is TRBV6-5 and J is TRBJ2-3; D is uncertain. Deletions cut 1 base from V and 1 base from J, with 12 bases between. Germline assignment: CDR1 MNHEY and CDR2 SVGAGI. This CDR3 is built from 16 residues. CDR3 region: CASSYFSPRGTDTQYF. Written as DNA, the CDR3 is TGTGCCAGCAGTTACTTTTCCCCCCGCGGCACAGATACGCAGTATTTT.

The chain carries TRBV6-6 and TRBJ2-3; 11 bases agree with TRBD2. With 6 bases clipped from V and 8 bases from J, the junction kept 10 bases outside the gene matches. Germline CDR1 is MNHNY and CDR2 is SVGAGI (reference sequence). The CDR3 loop spans 15 amino acids. CDR3 in amino acids: CASRVAGGPQGTQYF. CDR3 DNA: TGTGCCAGCAGGGTAGCGGGGGGGCCGCAGGGTACGCAGTATTTT.

The chain links TRBV27 to TRBJ1-2; tentative D call: TRBD1 (6 bases). This CDR3 has 15 amino acids. Trimming took off 4 bases at V and 8 bases at J, with 20 bases between the two ends. Germline CDR1 MNHEY, CDR2 SMNVEV (reference sequence). Here the CDR3 reads CASSSAGAGEGGYTF. The CDR3 nucleotides read TGTGCCAGCAGTTCTGCAGGGGCCGGGGAGGGCGGCTACACCTTC.

The rearrangement uses TRBV18 and TRBJ2-5; D is uncertain. CDR3 length: 14 amino acids. Germline V gene lookup returns CDR1 KGHSH and CDR2 LQKENI. With 2 bases removed from V and 3 bases from J, the gap between germline ends came to 10 bases. CDR3 bases: TGTGCCAGCTCACCATTGGCAGCAGAAGAGACCCAGTACTTC. Protein product: CASSPLAAEETQYF.

The V gene is TRBV6-1, the J gene TRBJ2-5; D possibly matches TRBD1 or TRBD2 (6 bases each). This CDR3 spans 15 amino acids. Trimming removed 4 bases from V and 4 bases from J, with 16 bases in between. The germline CDR1 and CDR2 sequences are MNHNS and SASEGT. Here the CDR3 DNA reads TGTGCCAGCAGTGCGGGGACACCGGGGGTAGAGACCCAGTACTTC. It encodes CASSAGTPGVETQYF.

This clone was seen once. The genes are TRBV10-3 and TRBJ2-1, with 8 positions matching TRBD2. Germline CDR1 is ENHRY and CDR2 is SYGVKD. The CDR3 is made up of 15 amino acids. V lost 2 bases and J lost 4; bases outside the gene matches: 4. The DNA for the CDR3 is TGTGCCATCAGTGAGGTAGCGGGACAATACAATGAGCAGTTCTTC. This codes for CAISEVAGQYNEQFF.

CDR3 loop: CANPGEAFYEQYF. In nucleotides, the CDR3 is TGCGCCAACCCGGGGGAGGCTTTCTACGAGCAGTACTTC. The rearrangement joins TRBV5-1 to TRBJ2-7; the D gene is possibly TRBD2 (6 bases). The length of the CDR3 is 13 residues. Germline loops: CDR1 SGHRS, CDR2 YFSETQ. V gave up 9 bases and J gave up 3 bases, with 16 bases separating them.